The 4 T cell receptor beta chains below were found in one sample sequenced in a study of blood T cell repertoires in COVID-19. The method was immunoSEQ multiplex PCR; TCRdb's version includes in-frame clones alone and lacks a portion of them. The table records around 180,000 clones, roughly 84% of them present only once. The sample taken for sequencing was peripheral blood. Receptor source: an elderly woman with acute or convalescent COVID-19.

The chain joins TRBV11-2 to TRBJ1-1; no clear D gene. Trimming took 0 bases from V and 4 from J, leaving 12 bases between them. The CDR3 length is 15 residues. CDR1 and CDR2 (germline): SGHAT, FQNNGV. DNA of the CDR3: TGTGCCAGCAGCTTAGAGACCCAGAGGAGCACTGAAGCTTTCTTT. Residues: CASSLETQRSTEAFF.

This rearrangement joins TRBV19 to TRBJ2-3; TRBD1 aligns across 7 bases. Germline lookup yields CDR1 LNHDA and CDR2 SQIVND (reference sequence). The CDR3 extends over 15 amino acids. After removal of 1 base from V and 2 bases from J, the junction contained 3 bases not matched to a gene. The CDR3 sequence is CASSIGGTDTDTQYF. The DNA for the CDR3 is TGTGCCAGTAGTATAGGGGGGACAGACACAGATACGCAGTATTTT.

CDR3 sequence (DNA): TGTGCCAGCAGAGCCAGGGCCTACGAGCAGTACTTC. The encoded protein is CASRARAYEQYF. The rearrangement joins TRBV6-5 to TRBJ2-7; D is perhaps TRBD1 (5 bases). V was trimmed by 6 bases and J by 2 bases, leaving 8 bases between them. The CDR3 contains 12 residues. Per germline, CDR1 MNHEY and CDR2 SVGAGI.

For the CDR3, the DNA is TGCAGCGTTGAAGACAGGGGAAGCTCCTACGAGCAGTACTTC. Amino acid sequence: CSVEDRGSSYEQYF. This chain connects TRBV29-1 to TRBJ2-7; possible D gene TRBD1, 6 bases. Germline V CDR1 and CDR2: SQVTM, ANQGSEA. The CDR3 covers 14 residues. V lost 0 bases, J lost 0 bases, and 9 bases lay in between.